This TCR beta chain was recovered during a study of shared clonotypes between healthy human individuals. Donors comprised only Caucasian adults living in Nashville, Tennessee. Subsets obtained from CD4+ cells comprised CD45RA+ naive and CD45RA-negative memory cells. The repertoire was sequenced with immunoSEQ multiplex PCR; TCRdb's copy has only in-frame clones and lacks some. The table shows over 1.5 million clones, with approximately 98% occurring only once. The CDR3 has 13 residues. The V gene's germline CDR1 is MNHEY and CDR2 SMNVEV (reference sequence). Trimming cost V 2 bases and J 6 bases; bases outside gene matches: 0. Remarks on this clone: Other DNA variants within this sample encode the same CDR3.

The chain combines TRBV27 with TRBJ2-2, with 7 bases that match TRBD2. The sequenced sample was naive CD4+ T cells sorted from blood. Stated subset: CD45RA+ positively selected. This sequence originates from a man in his thirties or forties in good health. The CDR3 DNA is TGTGCCAGCAGTTTACTAGCGGCCGGGGAGCTGTTTTTT. Translated: CASSLLAAGELFF.